This TCR beta chain originates from a study of a mutant IDH1 vaccine in newly diagnosed glioma. Study at large: First vaccine doses came 4-6 weeks after radiotherapy alone, or with temozolomide cycles.

Regarding time point: week 11, during vaccination. Each dose delivered 300 ug of mutant IDH1 20-mer peptide subcutaneously with imiquimod. The data were produced by immunoSEQ multiplex PCR, yet TCRdb's version contains in-frame clones alone and is incomplete. The sample shows tens of thousands of clones, just over 70% of them seen only once. Findings and caveats of the study: Any relationship between pseudoprogression and changes in top peripheral T cell clonotypes seemed absent. Of the patients, more than 80% had vaccine-induced immune responses.

This clone was counted a single time. Its antigen is not known. Trimming took off 1 base at V and 2 bases at J, with 12 bases between the two ends. The CDR3 spans 16 residues. The germline V gene encodes CDR1 SGHTA and CDR2 FQGNSA. V and J are TRBV7-2 and TRBJ1-3; D not resolved. The source was peripheral blood mononuclear cells (PBMCs), collected from a glioma patient whose treatment included an IDH1 peptide vaccine. This sequence was found in a man aged 18 to 30 with glioma. Some clones in this sample may be carry-over from other donors' samples. The DNA for the CDR3 is TGTGCCAGCAGCTTAGGTTATAGTTCAGCTGGAAACACCATATATTTT. Translation: CASSLGYSSAGNTIYF.